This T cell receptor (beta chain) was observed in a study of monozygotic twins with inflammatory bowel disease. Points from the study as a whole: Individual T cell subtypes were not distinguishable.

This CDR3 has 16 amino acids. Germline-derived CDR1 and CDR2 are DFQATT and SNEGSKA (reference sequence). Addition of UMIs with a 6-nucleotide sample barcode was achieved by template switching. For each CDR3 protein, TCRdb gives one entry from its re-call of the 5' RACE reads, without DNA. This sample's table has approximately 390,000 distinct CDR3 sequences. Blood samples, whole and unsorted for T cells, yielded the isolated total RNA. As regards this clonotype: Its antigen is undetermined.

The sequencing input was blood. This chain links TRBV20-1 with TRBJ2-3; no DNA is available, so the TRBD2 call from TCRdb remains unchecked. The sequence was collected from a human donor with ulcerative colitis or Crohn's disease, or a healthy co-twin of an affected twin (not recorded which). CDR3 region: CSARSGGLAVADTQYF.